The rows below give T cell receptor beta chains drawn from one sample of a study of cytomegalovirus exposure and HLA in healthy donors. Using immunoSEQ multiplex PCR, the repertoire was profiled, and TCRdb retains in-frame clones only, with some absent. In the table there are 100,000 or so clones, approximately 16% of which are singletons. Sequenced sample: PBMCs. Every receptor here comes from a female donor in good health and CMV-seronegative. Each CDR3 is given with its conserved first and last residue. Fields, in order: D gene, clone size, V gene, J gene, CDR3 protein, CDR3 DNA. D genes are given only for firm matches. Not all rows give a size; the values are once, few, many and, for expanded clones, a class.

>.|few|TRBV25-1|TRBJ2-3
CARTLGDNTQYF
TGTGCCAGAACGTTGGGGGACAATACGCAGTATTTT
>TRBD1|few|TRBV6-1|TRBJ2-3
CASSGDRAVYTDTQYF
TGTGCCAGCAGTGGGGACAGGGCCGTTTACACAGATACGCAGTATTTT
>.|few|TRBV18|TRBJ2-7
CASSAGRGSYEQYF
TGTGCCAGCTCAGCGGGCAGGGGAAGCTACGAGCAGTACTTC
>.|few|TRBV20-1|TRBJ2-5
CSVRGAETQYF
TGCAGTGTTAGAGGGGCTGAGACCCAGTACTTC
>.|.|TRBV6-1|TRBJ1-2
CASSRQATNYGYTF
TGTGCCAGCAGTAGACAGGCCACAAACTATGGCTACACCTTC
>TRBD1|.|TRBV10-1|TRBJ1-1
CASSATGSEAFF
TGCGCCAGCAGCGCGACAGGGTCTGAAGCTTTCTTT
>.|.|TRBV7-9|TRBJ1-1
CASSLEELKNTEAFF
TGTGCCAGCAGCTTAGAAGAGCTAAAGAACACTGAAGCTTTCTTT
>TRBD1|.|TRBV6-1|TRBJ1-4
CASSEAGTGDEKLFF
TGTGCCAGCAGTGAAGCTGGGACAGGGGATGAAAAACTGTTTTTT
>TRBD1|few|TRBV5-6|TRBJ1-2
CASSLWTGYGYTF
TGTGCCAGCAGCTTGTGGACAGGCTATGGCTACACCTTC
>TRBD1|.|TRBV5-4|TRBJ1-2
CASSLEPGGQPRGYTF
TGTGCCAGCAGCTTGGAGCCAGGGGGCCAACCCCGGGGCTACACCTTC
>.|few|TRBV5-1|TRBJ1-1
CASSLAGAGAEAFF
TGCGCCAGCAGCTTGGCCGGTGCAGGCGCTGAAGCTTTCTTT
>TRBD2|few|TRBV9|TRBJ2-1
CASSVLAGSYNEQFF
TGTGCCAGCAGCGTATTAGCGGGCTCCTACAATGAGCAGTTCTTC
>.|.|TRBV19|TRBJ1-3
CASSILAPYGNTIYF
TGTGCCAGTAGTATCTTAGCCCCATATGGAAACACCATATATTTT
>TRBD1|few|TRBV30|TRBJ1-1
CAWSVATGETEAFF
TGTGCCTGGAGTGTAGCAACAGGGGAAACTGAAGCTTTCTTT
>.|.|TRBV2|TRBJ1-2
CASSLQGVAGYTF
TGTGCCAGCAGTCTGCAGGGCGTAGCTGGCTACACCTTC
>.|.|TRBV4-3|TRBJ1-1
CASSQDLNRGMNTEAFF
TGCGCCAGCAGCCAAGATCTAAATCGGGGGATGAACACTGAAGCTTTCTTT
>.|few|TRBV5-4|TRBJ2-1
CASSFPDSGSYNEQFF
TGTGCCAGCAGCTTTCCCGACAGCGGGTCCTACAATGAGCAGTTCTTC
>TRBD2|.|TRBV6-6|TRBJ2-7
CASSYTRESYEQYF
TGTGCCAGCAGTTACACGCGGGAGAGTTACGAGCAGTACTTC
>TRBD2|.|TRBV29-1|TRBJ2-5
CSATSGRGETQYF
TGCAGCGCGACTAGCGGGAGAGGGGAGACCCAGTACTTC
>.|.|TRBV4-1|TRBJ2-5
CASSQDRIGQRYQETQYF
TGCGCCAGCAGCCAAGATCGTATCGGACAACGGTACCAAGAGACCCAGTACTTC
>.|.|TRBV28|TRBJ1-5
CASGGPRADGQPQHF
TGTGCCAGCGGAGGACCCCGGGCGGACGGTCAGCCCCAGCATTTT
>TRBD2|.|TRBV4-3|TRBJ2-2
CASSQDPYRAGGGELFF
TGCGCCAGCAGCCAAGACCCCTATAGAGCGGGAGGTGGGGAGCTGTTTTTT
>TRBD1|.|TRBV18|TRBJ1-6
CASSPRQGASPLHF
TGTGCCAGCTCACCACGCCAGGGGGCCTCACCCCTCCACTTT
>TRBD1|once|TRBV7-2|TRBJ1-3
CASSLDRGENTIYF
TGTGCCAGCAGCCTCGACAGGGGTGAAAACACCATATATTTT
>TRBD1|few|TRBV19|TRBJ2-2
CASSIQGALNSGELFF
TGTGCCAGTAGTATACAGGGGGCGCTGAATAGCGGGGAGCTGTTTTTT
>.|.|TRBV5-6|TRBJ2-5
CASSFVSGESGETQYF
TGTGCCAGCAGCTTTGTTAGCGGAGAGTCCGGGGAGACCCAGTACTTC